This T cell receptor beta chain was sequenced during a study of T cell changes during pregnancy in multiple sclerosis. The CDR3 is 14 residues long. Germline V gives CDR1 SGHDN, CDR2 FVKESK. Trimming removed 1 base from V and 5 bases from J, with 11 bases in between. Produced via immunoSEQ multiplex PCR; TCRdb's table is partial and in-frame only. The table lists about 45,000 clones, roughly 90% of them singletons. V is TRBV14 and J is TRBJ1-1, with D possibly being TRBD1 (5 bases). This receptor was identified in a female donor with multiple sclerosis, enrolled in a pregnancy study. The source was CD4+ T cells from peripheral blood mononuclear cells, collected before pregnancy. CDR3 region: CASSQVYGGTEAFF. The DNA of the CDR3 is TGTGCCAGCAGCCAAGTTTACGGGGGGACTGAAGCTTTCTTT. Variable domain in full (rest from reference TRBV14 and TRBJ1-1): EAGVTQFPSHSVIEKGQTVTLRCDPISGHDNLYWYRRVMGKEIKFLLHFVKESKQDESGMPNNRFLAERTGGTYSTLKVQPAELEDSGVYFCASSQVYGGTEAFFGQGTRLTVV.